This TCR beta chain derives from a study of memory CD4+ T cells and cytomegalovirus serostatus. Findings and limits, study-wide: Of 150 to 200 reported CMV TCRbeta sequences, just over 65 were found in memory CD4+ repertoires. The CMV-associated TCR signature appears largely within the CD4+ memory repertoire.

In the authors' methods: Out-of-frame sequences were removed, leaving 2,000,000 or so distinct TCRbeta sequences. Method: immunoSEQ multiplex PCR; TCRdb's copy keeps in-frame clones and lacks some. V, J and clone size were drawn from that table, and D and trimming were deduced from the DNA. Found here are about 53,000 clones, around 78% of them singletons; the top ten hold roughly 0.77%. The sort gate was single viable CD3+CD4+CD8-CD45RO+ cells for memory CD4+ T cells. After thawing, CD4+ T cells were positively selected. Comments on this clone: The antigen remains undetermined.

Trimming cost V 1 base and J 5 bases; bases outside gene matches: 11. The CDR3 extends over 16 amino acids. The germline V gene has CDR1 MNHEY and CDR2 SMNVEV (reference sequence). The rearrangement links TRBV27 to TRBJ2-7; 7 bases match TRBD1. The sequencing input was memory CD4+ T cells from blood. This receptor was taken from an adult in good health and CMV-seronegative. The CDR3 protein is CASSLFQTGFGDEQYF. CDR3 DNA: TGTGCCAGCAGTTTATTCCAGACAGGGTTTGGGGACGAGCAGTACTTC.